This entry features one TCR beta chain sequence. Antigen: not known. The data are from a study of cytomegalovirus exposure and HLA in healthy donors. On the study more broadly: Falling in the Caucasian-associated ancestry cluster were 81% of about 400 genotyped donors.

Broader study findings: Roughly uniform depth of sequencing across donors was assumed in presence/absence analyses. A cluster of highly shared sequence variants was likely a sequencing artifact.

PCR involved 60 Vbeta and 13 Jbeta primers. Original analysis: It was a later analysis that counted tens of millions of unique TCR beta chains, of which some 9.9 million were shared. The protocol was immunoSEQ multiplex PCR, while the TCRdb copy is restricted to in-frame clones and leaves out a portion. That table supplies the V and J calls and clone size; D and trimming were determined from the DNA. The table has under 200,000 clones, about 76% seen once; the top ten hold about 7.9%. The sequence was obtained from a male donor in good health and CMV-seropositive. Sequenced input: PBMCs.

The CDR3 loop is CASSFIQDSYNEQFF. CDR3 bases: TGTGCCAGCAGCTTTATACAGGACTCCTACAATGAGCAGTTCTTC. The chain links TRBV5-4 to TRBJ2-1; a weak D match, TRBD1 (5 bases). Per the germline V gene, CDR1 is SGHNT and CDR2 is YYREEE (reference sequence). With 2 bases removed from V and 0 bases from J, the gap between germline ends came to 9 bases. The CDR3 has 15 amino acids.